Below, 24 T cell receptor beta chains from the same sample are listed, as sequenced in a study of cytomegalovirus exposure and HLA in healthy donors. PCR employed 60 Vbeta and 13 Jbeta primers. Assay used: immunoSEQ multiplex PCR; TCRdb lists only in-frame clones, some missing. The repertoire holds around 100,000 clones, with about 83% as singletons. What was sequenced was PBMCs. The receptor set was obtained from a woman under 30 in good health and CMV-seropositive.

The chain is built from TRBV4-1 and TRBJ2-7, with a weak D call TRBD2 (6 bases). CDR1 is MGHRA, CDR2 YSYEKL, per germline. The CDR3 is 14 amino acids. The V end was cut by 1 base, the J end by 9 bases, with 16 bases between. CDR3 DNA sequence: TGCGCCAGCAGCCAAGGCCTTGGTGGGGGGTCGCAGTACTTC. This translates into CASSQGLGGGSQYF.

This clone was seen just once. The rearrangement joins TRBV7-3 to TRBJ2-1; the match to TRBD1 covers 7 bases. The germline gives CDR1 SGHTA, CDR2 FQGTGA. This CDR3 is 14 amino acids long. The V gene end was trimmed by 5 bases and the J gene end by 6 bases; junction bases not matched to a gene: 7. The CDR3 spells CASSPQGVGNEQFF. CDR3 nucleotides: TGTGCCAGCAGCCCCCAGGGGGTGGGCAATGAGCAGTTCTTC.

The genes are TRBV5-1 and TRBJ2-3; D might be TRBD1 (6 bases). The CDR3 totals 17 residues. V was clipped by 4 bases and J by 2 bases, with 20 bases between them. The germline V gene has CDR1 SGHRS and CDR2 YFSETQ. The CDR3 DNA reads TGCGCCAGCAGCCGAAGCCGGACAGCGTCTTTCACAGATACGCAGTATTTT. Amino acid sequence: CASSRSRTASFTDTQYF.

The chain is built from TRBV10-1 and TRBJ2-7; TRBD2 aligns across 13 bases. Germline CDR1 reads WNHNN; CDR2 reads SYGVQD (reference sequence). This CDR3 region has 15 residues. The V gene end was trimmed by 5 bases and the J gene end by 3 bases; junction bases not matched to a gene: 4. The CDR3 loop reads CASSQLAGGNYEQYF. The CDR3 bases are TGCGCCAGCAGTCAACTAGCGGGAGGGAACTACGAGCAGTACTTC.

The rearrangement links TRBV9 to TRBJ1-5, with a weak D call TRBD1 (6 bases). Trimming removed 4 bases at V and 4 bases at J, with 15 bases between. Germline values: CDR1 SGDLS, CDR2 YYNGEE. There are 15 residues in the CDR3. CDR3 region: CASSQSSQGNQPQHF. The CDR3 bases are TGTGCCAGCAGCCAGTCATCACAGGGTAATCAGCCCCAGCATTTT.

The chain joins TRBV5-1 to TRBJ1-1; D is ambiguous. CDR3 length equals 15 residues. The V end lost 0 bases, the J end lost 0 bases, and 9 bases lay between the germline ends. Germline loops: CDR1 SGHRS, CDR2 YFSETQ. CDR3 nucleotides: TGCGCCAGCAGCTTGGGCCAACTCATGAACACTGAAGCTTTCTTT. Protein product: CASSLGQLMNTEAFF.

The rearrangement uses TRBV4-1 and TRBJ2-2, with TRBD1 identical over 8 bases. Germline V gene data show CDR1 as MGHRA and CDR2 as YSYEKL. The CDR3 is made up of 16 amino acids. J was trimmed by 8 bases and V by 1 base; bases with no gene match: 9. CDR3: CASSQGQGPGGGELFF. For the CDR3, the DNA is TGCGCCAGCAGCCAAGGACAGGGGCCCGGTGGAGGGGAGCTGTTTTTT.

The chain links TRBV29-1 to TRBJ2-7; TRBD1 matches 7 bases. This CDR3 comprises 13 residues. The germline V gene encodes CDR1 SQVTM and CDR2 ANQGSEA. V lost 7 bases, J lost 2 bases, and 8 bases stayed unmatched. CDR3 in DNA: TGCAGCGCTTCACAGGGGTTGACCTACGAGCAGTACTTC. Amino acid sequence: CSASQGLTYEQYF.

The chain has TRBV2 and TRBJ2-1, with 9 bases that match TRBD2. The CDR3 totals 14 residues. V trimming: 4 bases; J trimming: 6 bases; junction bases outside the gene matches: 4. Germline V gene sequence: CDR1 SNHLY, CDR2 FYNNEI. The DNA of the CDR3 is TGTGCCAGCAGTGTAGGCGGGAGGGCCAATGAGCAGTTCTTC. Translating gives CASSVGGRANEQFF.

This chain joins TRBV6-5 and TRBJ2-7; TRBD1 matches at 9 bases. CDR3 size: 14 residues. The germline CDR1 and CDR2 sequences are MNHEY and SVGAGI. Germline trimming cut 7 bases from V and 4 bases from J; bases unmatched to any gene: 8. CDR3 in DNA: TGTGCCAGCAAGCAACCGGGACAGGGATACGAGCAGTACTTC. It yields the protein CASKQPGQGYEQYF.

The J gene is TRBJ1-3, the V gene TRBV7-6; 9 bases map to TRBD1. The CDR3 has 16 residues. Germline-derived CDR1 and CDR2 are SGHVS and FNYEAQ. V trimming: 5 bases; J trimming: 1 base; junction bases outside the gene matches: 6. In nucleotides, the CDR3 is TGTGCCAGCAGCCGTACAGGGGGCACTTCTGGAAACACCATATATTTT. Encoded protein: CASSRTGGTSGNTIYF.

This clone appeared a single time. This sequence joins TRBV7-8 and TRBJ2-6; tentative D call: TRBD1 (6 bases). Trimming shortened V by 5 bases and J by 0 bases, and 20 bases separated the two germline ends. Germline V gene sequence: CDR1 SGHVS, CDR2 FQNEAQ. The CDR3 spans 19 residues. The CDR3 DNA is TGTGCCAGCAGCCCCCAGGGGTCCACCTCTTACTCTGGGGCCAACGTCCTGACTTTC. Protein sequence: CASSPQGSTSYSGANVLTF. The full variable domain, in which reference TRBV7-8 and TRBJ2-6 provide the parts outside the CDR3, is GAGVSQSPRYKVAKRGQDVALRCDPISGHVSLFWYQQALGQGPEFLTYFQNEAQLDKSGLPSDRFFAERPEGSVSTLKIQRTQQEDSAVYLCASSPQGSTSYSGANVLTFGAGSRLTVL.

CDR3 bases: TGTGCCAGCAGTTCTCTGGGGCTGTCCTTCTCCTACACCATATATTTT. As protein: CASSSLGLSFSYTIYF. This chain links TRBV28 with TRBJ1-3; a possible D gene is TRBD1 (5 bases). This CDR3 region has 16 residues. Trimming took 4 bases from V and 8 from J, leaving 21 bases between them. CDR1 and CDR2 from the germline V gene are MDHEN and SYDVKM. The full variable domain, its missing parts supplied by reference TRBV28 and TRBJ1-3, is DVKVTQSSRYLVKRTGEKVFLECVQDMDHENMFWYRQDPGLGLRLIYFSYDVKMKEKGDIPEGYSVSREKKERFSLILESASTNQTSMYLCASSSLGLSFSYTIYFGEGSWLTVV.

This clone was detected once. CDR3 region: CASSLVQGLSGANVLTF. CDR3 in DNA: TGTGCCAGCAGCTTAGTTCAGGGTCTTTCGGGGGCCAACGTCCTGACTTTC. The V call is TRBV7-9, the J call TRBJ2-6, with D possibly matching TRBD1 (5 bases). Trimming removed 1 base from V and 4 bases from J, with 14 bases in between. The CDR3 runs 17 residues. Germline V gives CDR1 SEHNR, CDR2 FQNEAQ (reference sequence).

The J gene is TRBJ1-2, the V gene TRBV30; D gene ambiguous. This CDR3 contains 15 residues. Germline values: CDR1 GTSNPN, CDR2 SVGIG (reference sequence). With 0 bases removed from V and 4 bases from J, the gap between germline ends came to 15 bases. The CDR3 sequence is CAWSVFRERPYGYTF. CDR3 DNA sequence: TGTGCCTGGAGTGTATTTAGGGAGAGGCCCTATGGCTACACCTTC.

The chain employs TRBV4-1 and TRBJ2-1, with 10 bases matching TRBD1. J lost 10 bases, V lost 3 bases, and 9 bases had no gene match. This CDR3 is 15 amino acids long. In germline, CDR1 is MGHRA, CDR2 YSYEKL. In DNA form, the CDR3 reads TGCGCCAGCAGCCAGGGGACAGGGGTGATTTCGGAGCAGTTCTTC. It is translated as CASSQGTGVISEQFF.

This clone was seen only once. The chain links TRBV7-9 to TRBJ1-5, with 9 bases matching TRBD1. CDR3 length equals 18 residues. Germline trimming cut 1 base from V and 0 bases from J; bases unmatched to any gene: 7. CDR1 SEHNR and CDR2 FQNEAQ come from the germline V gene (reference sequence). The DNA for the CDR3 is TGTGCCAGCAGCTTAGGTGCACAGGGGGCCTATAGCAATCAGCCCCAGCATTTT. It translates to CASSLGAQGAYSNQPQHF.

The V and J genes are TRBV6-1 and TRBJ2-5; 7 positions agree with TRBD1. J was trimmed by 2 bases and V by 6 bases; bases with no gene match: 6. The CDR3 is 14 residues long. The V gene's germline CDR1 is MNHNS and CDR2 SASEGT. CDR3 nucleotides: TGTGCCAGCAGCACAGGACAGGAACAAGAGACCCAGTACTTC. It codes for CASSTGQEQETQYF.

The chain combines TRBV4-1 with TRBJ1-5; no clear D. This CDR3 has 15 amino acids. Trimming pared 0 bases from V and 4 bases from J, leaving 10 bases between. Germline V lookup: CDR1 MGHRA, CDR2 YSYEKL. The CDR3 DNA follows: TGCGCCAGCAGCCAAGATGGTGGCAGGAATCAGCCCCAGCATTTT. This translates into CASSQDGGRNQPQHF.

The chain combines TRBV27 with TRBJ1-2, with TRBD1 matching 9 bases. The junction had 11 bases not matched to a gene; V was cut back by 4 bases and J by 8 bases. The germline V gene encodes CDR1 MNHEY and CDR2 SMNVEV (reference sequence). The CDR3 runs to 15 residues. CDR3 nucleotide sequence: TGTGCCAGCAGTTCGAAAACAGGGGGCCGGGGAGGCTACACCTTC. Its translation is CASSSKTGGRGGYTF.

This chain joins TRBV28 and TRBJ2-3; tentative D call: TRBD1 (6 bases). V was shortened by 6 bases and J by 0 bases, with 10 bases between the two germline ends. This CDR3 is built from 14 residues. Germline V gives CDR1 MDHEN, CDR2 SYDVKM. CDR3 amino acids: CASRQGSSTDTQYF. CDR3 nucleotide sequence: TGTGCCAGCAGACAGGGATCTAGCACAGATACGCAGTATTTT.

The chain couples TRBV6-6 to TRBJ1-5; 12 positions match TRBD1. CDR3 length: 16 residues. Per germline, CDR1 MNHNY and CDR2 SVGAGI (reference sequence). V shed 0 bases and J 6 bases; nucleotides not matched to a gene: 3. The CDR3 is CASSYSGTGGGQPQHF. The CDR3 DNA follows: TGTGCCAGCAGTTACTCGGGGACAGGGGGCGGTCAGCCCCAGCATTTT.

The chain joins TRBV2 to TRBJ2-7, with 7 bases identical to TRBD1. V trimming: 9 bases; J trimming: 6 bases; junction bases outside the gene matches: 11. The CDR3 loop spans 13 amino acids. Germline CDR1 and CDR2: SNHLY and FYNNEI. CDR3: CASQTGRSAEQYF. CDR3 sequence (DNA): TGTGCCAGTCAGACAGGGAGAAGTGCCGAGCAGTACTTC.

V usage is TRBV9 and J usage is TRBJ1-1; maybe TRBD1 (5 bases). In germline, CDR1 is SGDLS, CDR2 YYNGEE. CDR3 length: 14 residues. Deletions cut 4 bases from V and 3 bases from J, with 13 bases between. The CDR3 DNA reads as TGTGCCAGCAGCCCTACAGGACGGGACACTGAAGCTTTCTTT. Residues: CASSPTGRDTEAFF.